This T cell receptor (beta chain) came from a study of T cell responses to AZD1222 COVID-19 vaccine. Study-wide points: The number of AZD1222 recipients seropositive at baseline was only 6 or 7. Mostly white British, mostly female donors; authors suggested clonal diversity may be underestimated. CD4 TCRs covered the whole spike, strongest at regions 160-218 and 743-854. Spike-specific TCR breadth and depth both grew after two AZD1222 doses.

Note on this clone: Its antigen is undetermined.

The CDR3 has 15 amino acids. Germline V gene sequence: CDR1 MGHRA, CDR2 YSYEKL. J was trimmed by 2 bases and V by 3 bases; bases with no gene match: 0. Only in-frame clones appear in the TCRdb table, and some are missing; sequencing was by immunoSEQ multiplex PCR. Of some 100,000 clones listed, approximately 88% are singletons. Sample: peripheral blood, taken on day 0 of AZD1222 vaccination. This rearrangement joins TRBV4-1 to TRBJ2-1; TRBD2 aligns across 11 bases. This receptor was obtained from an adult in good health. The CDR3 here is CASSQGLAAYNEQFF. Here the CDR3 DNA reads TGCGCCAGCAGCCAGGGACTAGCGGCCTACAATGAGCAGTTCTTC.